This TCR beta chain was recorded in a study of Tregs in tolerant kidney transplant recipients. Points from the study as a whole: Few patients were studied, so findings need validation in larger groups. Tregs expanded with activated donor B cells seemed most donor-specific.

Mixed chimerism was transient after nonmyeloablative marrow transplants from related graft donors. Assay: immunoSEQ multiplex PCR; the TCRdb copy retains only in-frame clones and omits some. The table has roughly 64,000 clones, 87% seen once. Looked up from germline, CDR1 is SGHRS and CDR2 is YFSETQ. The CDR3 consists of 16 residues. Trimming removed 3 bases from V and 2 bases from J, with 16 bases in between. This clone was seen only once. Its specificity is not known. The TCR sequence derives from a human patient who received a combined kidney and bone marrow transplant. Some T cells may be provided by the graft donor. The chain employs TRBV5-1 and TRBJ2-3; a weak D match, TRBD2 (6 bases). The material was CD4+ T cells from blood (PBMCs), obtained 6 months after the transplant. This CDR3 is CASSWGLPVNTDTQYF. The CDR3 bases are TGCGCCAGCAGCTGGGGACTCCCCGTTAACACAGATACGCAGTATTTT.